The sequence of this TCR beta chain was determined in a study of blood T cell repertoires in COVID-19 (dated by TCRdb to 2020 to 2022). Regarding the complete study: Samples covering the acute and convalescent phases of COVID-19 were provided by collaborators in the United States, Italy and Spain. The prospective study material was composed of cDNA or gDNA derived from T cells, B-cell-depleted T cells, or PBMCs. Deeply sampled blood TCRbeta repertoires from subjects exposed to, actively infected with, or recovered from COVID-19 were included in the dataset. The repertoires were made available in a free public database intended to serve as a resource for research on the immune response to SARS-CoV-2. The samples were drawn from two sources: the first 160 participants of the ongoing ImmuneRACE study, and about 1,300 subjects contributed by 6 global collaborators. Nearly every sample came with metadata listing a de-identified subject ID, COVID-19 status, age in years and sex. Where HLA class I and class II types were available, the types were taken from metadata supplied by the sample provider, not from assay-based typing. On the study overall, not on this receptor specifically: Clinical and demographic metadata were provided uncurated, with the amount varying by source and participant.

The CDR3 numbers 14 residues from cysteine through phenylalanine. Left in the record is the CDR3 DNA by itself, 42 bases read in frame from the first base. In the germline V gene, CDR1 corresponds to MNHEY and CDR2 to SVGAGI. A distance of 4 bases separates the germline ends of V and J, which lose 0 bases and 1 base respectively. The immunoSEQ Assay, a bias-controlled multiplex PCR, was used to amplify TCRbeta CDR3 regions from genomic DNA. Turning to the authors' computational methods: Nucleated cell counts per sample were estimated from amplification of reference gene primers within the assay. To quantify the absolute abundance of each unique TCRbeta CDR3 rearrangement, sequence reads were collapsed and filtered. Productive Simpson clonality was computed per sample as the square root of Simpson's diversity index over productive rearrangements. TCRdb carries this immuneACCESS record with in-frame sequences only. Its versions omit some clonotypes, under half of them owing to an unresolved V gene in the studies checked, with the rest unexplained. Clonal size and the V and J genes are those of that table, whereas D and trimming came from the DNA. The sample profile shows roughly 410,000 clones; roughly 90% of them were found once. The ten most abundant clones make up 0.95% to 1.5% of the sample.

Whole blood was collected in K2EDTA tubes by collaborating institutions according to the institutions' own protocols. Collaborator samples were shipped for TCRbeta analysis as frozen whole blood, isolated PBMCs, or DNA extracted from either sample type. As concerns this clone: Its antigen specificity is not known. Per-nucleotide qualities are absent, and no much larger clonotype sits a single base away.

The sequence came from a middle-aged man with acute or convalescent COVID-19. The sample comprised peripheral blood. The V and J segments used are TRBV6-5 and TRBJ1-5, with no D gene named confidently. CDR3 loop: CASSYSESNQPQHF. The DNA sequence reads TGTGCCAGCAGTTACTCTGAGAGCAATCAGCCCCAGCATTTT.